Shown below are 25 T cell receptor beta chains from a single sample sequenced in a study of post-analysis software for immune sequencing data. Overall study results and limits: Roughly 5 TRBV segments (TRBV5-6, TRBV5-1 and TRBV20-1 among them) occurred more frequently in patients than in controls.

Antigens for these TCRs are unknown. Each TCR beta cDNA library carried unique molecular identifiers. TCRdb re-derived calls from the PCR reads in MiXCR, one entry per CDR3 protein. The sample gives 740,000 or so distinct CDR3 sequences, roughly 50% of which show up once; approximately 4.4% is in the top ten. What was sequenced was blood. The receptor set was obtained from a girl aged 10 to 17 with multiple sclerosis.

The chain employs TRBV5-1 and TRBJ2-5; weak D call: TRBD2 (5 bases). Looked up from germline, CDR1 is SGHRS and CDR2 is YFSETQ. The CDR3 contains 12 residues. V was pared by 7 bases and J by 5 bases, with 12 bases between. CDR3 amino acids: CASEGNGETQYF. The CDR3 DNA reads as TGCGCCAGCGAGGGAAACGGGGAGACCCAGTACTTC.

This clonotype has only a few counts. The chain joins TRBV7-2 to TRBJ2-2, with D possibly matching TRBD2 (5 bases). The CDR3 spans 15 residues. Trimming took 2 bases from V and 1 from J, leaving 8 bases between them. The germline gives CDR1 SGHTA, CDR2 FQGNSA. DNA for the CDR3: TGTGCCAGCAGCTTAACGGACTGGAACACCGGGGAGCTGTTTTTT. Translation: CASSLTDWNTGELFF.

This clonotype was detected a few times. The chain uses TRBV7-9 and TRBJ2-1, with D possibly being TRBD1 or TRBD2 (5 bases each). Germline V gene lookup returns CDR1 SEHNR and CDR2 FQNEAQ (reference sequence). Trimming took off 8 bases at V and 0 bases at J, with 14 bases between the two ends. The CDR3 loop spans 15 amino acids. CDR3 in DNA: TGTGCCAGCGCGAGGGGTGAAAGCTCCTACAATGAGCAGTTCTTC. Amino acid sequence: CASARGESSYNEQFF.

The chain couples TRBV29-1 to TRBJ2-7, with 8 bases fitting TRBD1. The CDR3 is made up of 14 amino acids. CDR1 and CDR2 from the germline V gene are SQVTM and ANQGSEA. V gave up 6 bases and J gave up 1 base; unmatched junction bases: 8. The CDR3 is CSVGTGAVSYEQYF. In DNA, the CDR3 is TGCAGCGTCGGGACAGGAGCTGTTTCCTACGAGCAGTACTTC.

The CDR3, as DNA: TGTGCCAGCAGCTCCAAACTCCGGGAGCAGTACTTC. This gives the protein CASSSKLREQYF. This chain links TRBV5-6 with TRBJ2-5, with a possible D match to TRBD2 (6 bases). CDR1 and CDR2 (germline): SGHDT, YYEEEE. This CDR3 contains 12 residues. Trimming took 3 bases from V and 11 from J, leaving 14 bases between them.

The chain carries TRBV10-3 and TRBJ2-5, with 12 bases that match TRBD1. This CDR3 has 14 amino acids. Germline V CDR1 and CDR2: ENHRY, SYGVKD. Trimming cost V 10 bases and J 1 base; bases outside gene matches: 4. For the CDR3, the DNA is TGTGCCACCAGGGACAGGGGGCTCCAAGAGACCCAGTACTTC. It translates to CATRDRGLQETQYF.

This clonotype was observed at least ten times. The genes are TRBV5-1 and TRBJ2-7; 8 positions match TRBD2. The CDR3 is 15 residues long. V shed 1 base, J shed 7 bases, and the junction held 10 bases outside the gene matches. Germline-derived CDR1 and CDR2 are SGHRS and YFSETQ. The CDR3 spells CASSLSGGLALEQYF. In DNA form, the CDR3 reads TGCGCCAGCAGCTTGAGCGGGGGCCTCGCTCTGGAGCAGTACTTC.

The table lists this clonotype with a few counts. The chain combines TRBV14 with TRBJ1-1, with 7 bases matching TRBD1. Looked up from germline, CDR1 is SGHDN and CDR2 is FVKESK. There are 14 residues in the CDR3. Germline trimming cut 5 bases from V and 1 base from J; bases unmatched to any gene: 4. CDR3 sequence: CASSFGQANTEAFF. CDR3 in DNA: TGTGCCAGCAGCTTTGGACAGGCGAACACTGAAGCTTTCTTT.

The chain recombines TRBV20-1 with TRBJ1-2; 8 nucleotides align to TRBD1. Per germline, CDR1 DFQATT and CDR2 SNEGSKA (reference sequence). The CDR3 is made up of 15 amino acids. CDR3 sequence (DNA): TGCAGGATAGGGGTAAACAGGGGGTCTAACTATGGCTACACCTTC. Residues: CRIGVNRGSNYGYTF.

The chain recombines TRBV29-1 with TRBJ2-7; no clear D. With 2 bases removed from V and 6 bases from J, the gap between germline ends came to 14 bases. CDR1 and CDR2 from the germline V gene are SQVTM and ANQGSEA. CDR3 length: 13 residues. CDR3 amino acids: CSVEKPPLGEQYF. The CDR3 nucleotides read TGCAGCGTTGAAAAGCCACCTCTCGGCGAGCAGTACTTC.

The gene calls are TRBV7-2 and TRBJ1-5; weak D call: TRBD1 (6 bases). This CDR3 region has 16 residues. The germline V gene has CDR1 SGHTA and CDR2 FQGNSA. The V gene lost 0 bases and the J gene lost 6 bases, with 15 bases spanning the gap. The CDR3 sequence is CASSLAVQGIGQPQHF. The CDR3 DNA sequence: TGTGCCAGCAGCTTAGCGGTACAGGGTATAGGTCAGCCCCAGCATTTT. Supplemented by reference TRBV7-2 and TRBJ1-5, the full variable domain reads GAGVSQSPSNKVTEKGKDVELRCDPISGHTALYWYRQSLGQGLEFLIYFQGNSAPDKSGLPSDRFSAERTGGSVSTLTIQRTQQEDSAVYLCASSLAVQGIGQPQHFGDGTRLSIL.

The chain carries TRBV6-6 and TRBJ2-3; 7 nucleotides line up with TRBD2. J gave up 3 bases and V 11 bases, and 5 bases lay outside the gene matches. CDR1 and CDR2 from the germline V gene are MNHNY and SVGAGI (reference sequence). The CDR3 is 12 residues long. CDR3 nucleotide sequence: TGTGCCGCTAGCGGAGCTACAGATACGCAGTATTTT. Translation: CAASGATDTQYF.

In its sample, this clonotype was seen a few times. This chain links TRBV5-1 with TRBJ2-7, with D uncertain. V was cut by 2 bases and J by 1 base, with 10 bases left in between. Germline CDR1 SGHRS, CDR2 YFSETQ. CDR3 length: 14 amino acids. CDR3 sequence (DNA): TGCGCCAGCAGCTTTGTGTGGGATTCCTACGAGCAGTACTTC. Translation: CASSFVWDSYEQYF.

V usage is TRBV7-3 and J usage is TRBJ2-1; D is unclear. The germline CDR1 and CDR2 sequences are SGHTA and FQGTGA. CDR3 size: 13 residues. V lost 5 bases, J lost 5 bases, and 10 bases lay in between. In DNA, the CDR3 is TGTGCCAGCAGCACCAGCCTTAACAATGAGCAGTTCTTC. Translating gives CASSTSLNNEQFF.

V gene TRBV29-1 combines with J gene TRBJ1-2, with a weak D call TRBD1 (5 bases). This CDR3 is 13 amino acids long. Germline loops: CDR1 SQVTM, CDR2 ANQGSEA. Trimming stripped 3 bases from V and 2 bases from J, with 10 bases between. CDR3 in DNA: TGCAGCGTTGAGGGGCCAGGGAACTATGGCTACACCTTC. Its protein is CSVEGPGNYGYTF.

The V gene is TRBV18, the J gene TRBJ1-1, with 8 bases aligning to TRBD1. This CDR3 contains 14 residues. Germline-derived CDR1 and CDR2 are KGHSH and LQKENI. J lost 5 bases, V lost 3 bases, and 5 bases had no gene match. CDR3 loop: CASSPVQGGTEAFF. CDR3 nucleotides: TGTGCCAGCTCACCGGTACAGGGGGGAACTGAAGCTTTCTTT.

V gene TRBV20-1 combines with J gene TRBJ2-7; possibly TRBD1 for D (5 bases). Germline loops: CDR1 DFQATT, CDR2 SNEGSKA (reference sequence). The CDR3 has 13 residues. The V gene lost 3 bases and the J gene lost 4 bases, with 13 bases spanning the gap. The CDR3: CSARPQGAYEQYF. CDR3 nucleotides: TGCAGTGCTAGGCCTCAGGGCGCGTACGAGCAGTACTTC.

This clonotype was picked up one time. This chain joins TRBV20-1 and TRBJ2-3; either TRBD1 or TRBD2 may fit D (5 bases each). Germline CDR1 reads DFQATT; CDR2 reads SNEGSKA (reference sequence). V lost 3 bases and J 4 bases, leaving 17 bases between the germline ends. The CDR3 covers 15 residues. CDR3 bases: TGCAGTGCTAGTGGATCCAAAGGGACCCCAGATACGCAGTATTTT. This encodes CSASGSKGTPDTQYF.

The chain combines TRBV9 with TRBJ2-3, with D possibly TRBD2 on 6 matching bases. Germline CDR1 is SGDLS and CDR2 is YYNGEE. Deletions cut 0 bases from V and 2 bases from J, with 10 bases between. The CDR3 consists of 15 residues. CDR3 amino acids: CASSVAGVTTDTQYF. As DNA, the CDR3 is TGTGCCAGCAGCGTAGCGGGGGTGACCACAGATACGCAGTATTTT.

The chain employs TRBV25-1 and TRBJ2-7; D is unclear. The CDR3 extends over 15 amino acids. Germline CDR1 and CDR2: MGHDK and SYGVNS. V lost 6 bases, J lost 0 bases, and 15 bases lay in between. The CDR3 DNA sequence: TGTGCCAGCAGCCTCCTGACGGTGGACTCCTACGAGCAGTACTTC. Translating it yields CASSLLTVDSYEQYF.

This sequence joins TRBV27 and TRBJ2-7; D ambiguous. The tail of the sequence fits TRBJ2-5 better, so the J call may be wrong. Germline-derived CDR1 and CDR2 are MNHEY and SMNVEV (reference sequence). The CDR3 is 14 residues long. This CDR3 is CASSLYSTQETQYF. CDR3 sequence (DNA): TGTGCCAGCAGTTTATACTCAACTCAAGAGACCCAGTACTTC.

The chain uses TRBV6-6 and TRBJ2-7, with D possibly called TRBD1 or TRBD2 (6 bases each). From germline, CDR1 is MNHNY and CDR2 SVGAGI (reference sequence). V dropped 5 bases and J dropped 5 bases, with 10 bases sitting between them. This CDR3 comprises 12 residues. CDR3 DNA sequence: TGTGCCAGCAGTAGGGGGGTAGACGAGCAGTACTTC. This translates into CASSRGVDEQYF.

J is TRBJ1-1 and V is TRBV6-5; the D is unclear. Trimming removed 7 bases at V and 0 bases at J, with 9 bases between. Germline loops: CDR1 MNHEY, CDR2 SVGAGI. The CDR3 is 13 residues long. The DNA of the CDR3 is TGTGCCAGCACCCCTCGACTGAACACTGAAGCTTTCTTT. This encodes CASTPRLNTEAFF.

Only a few counts were recorded for this clonotype. This CDR3 reads CATESPQAGRVSGANVLTF. The DNA of the CDR3 is TGCGCCACCGAATCCCCCCAAGCGGGACGGGTATCCGGGGCCAACGTCCTGACTTTC. This sequence joins TRBV10-2 and TRBJ2-6; 7 bases agree with TRBD2. Germline V gene sequence: CDR1 WSHSY, CDR2 SAAADI. This CDR3 is 19 amino acids long. The V gene end was trimmed by 10 bases and the J gene end by 4 bases; junction bases not matched to a gene: 22.

This clonotype was detected only a few times. V gene TRBV5-1 combines with J gene TRBJ1-4, with D possibly being TRBD1 (5 bases). This CDR3 is built from 15 residues. CDR1 is SGHRS, CDR2 YFSETQ, per germline. Between the trimmed V and J ends, which lost 4 bases and 7 bases, there was a span of 17 bases. Here the CDR3 reads CASSPAGPGSEKLFF. In DNA form, the CDR3 reads TGCGCCAGCAGCCCCGCGGGACCGGGGAGTGAAAAACTGTTTTTT.